Listed here are 12 T cell receptor beta chains from one sample, sequenced in a study of T cells in Graves' hyperthyroidism and ophthalmopathy. TCR beta CDR3 sequences were amplified from RNA transcripts. Carried out on the TCR CDR3, a first-round RT-PCR used the HTBI primer set. TCRdb analysed the multiplex PCR reads with MiXCR anew, one entry per CDR3 protein. The data show about half a million distinct CDR3 sequences, around a quarter seen once. The sample consisted of blood. All receptors derive from a young woman with Graves' ophthalmopathy.

V usage is TRBV6-1 and J usage is TRBJ1-2; D not certain. The CDR3 runs 16 residues. Germline CDR1 is MNHNS and CDR2 is SASEGT. V dropped 8 bases and J dropped 2 bases, with 21 bases sitting between them. CDR3 loop: CASLEGRGFTNYGYTF. The CDR3 nucleotides are TGTGCCAGCCTCGAAGGGAGAGGTTTTACGAACTATGGCTACACCTTC.

The genes are TRBV7-3 and TRBJ1-1; D is unclear. The CDR3 has 14 amino acids. Trimming removed 2 bases from V and 6 bases from J, with 13 bases in between. Germline-derived CDR1 and CDR2 are SGHTA and FQGTGA. The CDR3 DNA is TGTGCCAGCAGCTTAGATTCCGGGGAGGCTGAAGCTTTCTTT. This gives the protein CASSLDSGEAEAFF.

The genes are TRBV5-1 and TRBJ1-1; D uncertain. The CDR3 runs to 14 residues. V lost 0 bases, J lost 7 bases, and 13 bases lay in between. Germline V gene lookup returns CDR1 SGHRS and CDR2 YFSETQ. CDR3 in amino acids: CASSLEVDGSEAFF. In nucleotides, the CDR3 is TGCGCCAGCAGCTTGGAGGTTGACGGGAGTGAAGCTTTCTTT. Together with reference TRBV5-1 and TRBJ1-1, the CDR3 gives the full variable domain: KAGVTQTPRYLIKTRGQQVTLSCSPISGHRSVSWYQQTPGQGLQFLFEYFSETQRNKGNFPGRFSGRQFSNSRSEMNVSTLELGDSALYLCASSLEVDGSEAFFGQGTRLTVV.

This clonotype was observed a handful of times. V gene TRBV18 combines with J gene TRBJ1-1, with 9 bases identical to TRBD1. CDR1 is KGHSH, CDR2 LQKENI, per germline. J gave up 0 bases and V 4 bases, and 6 bases lay outside the gene matches. The length of the CDR3 is 16 residues. The CDR3 sequence is CASSQQGALMNTEAFF. As DNA, the CDR3 is TGTGCCAGCTCACAACAGGGGGCTCTAATGAACACTGAAGCTTTCTTT.

This clonotype was counted ten times or more. The chain combines TRBV4-1 with TRBJ2-7, with D tentatively TRBD1 (7 bases). V lost 2 bases to trimming and J lost 5 bases, with 16 bases between them. From germline, CDR1 is MGHRA and CDR2 YSYEKL. The CDR3 runs to 15 residues. The CDR3 sequence: CASSQPSGGMHEQYF. The CDR3 DNA is TGCGCCAGCAGCCAACCGTCAGGGGGGATGCACGAGCAGTACTTC.

This chain uses TRBV15 with TRBJ2-2; the D is unclear. This CDR3 is built from 15 residues. Trimming shortened V by 0 bases and J by 5 bases, and 10 bases separated the two germline ends. Germline V gene sequence: CDR1 LNHNV, CDR2 YYDKDF (reference sequence). In DNA, the CDR3 is TGTGCCACCAGCAGAGAGCTCGGCGTTACCGGGGAGCTGTTTTTT. Translation gives CATSRELGVTGELFF.

Notes on this clonotype: This could be a read error, since a much larger clone is one nucleotide away. The chain recombines TRBV27 with TRBJ1-5; 7 bases map to TRBD1. This CDR3 spans 14 amino acids. Germline V gene sequence: CDR1 MNHEY, CDR2 SMNVEV (reference sequence). The CDR3, as DNA: TGTGCCATCAGTTTTAACAGGGGCAGTCAGCCCCAGCATTTT. Translated, it gives CAISFNRGSQPQHF.

V usage is TRBV15 and J usage is TRBJ2-7; 11 nucleotides match TRBD2. The V segment lost 4 bases and the J segment 0 bases; nucleotides outside the gene matches: 5. Looked up from germline, CDR1 is LNHNV and CDR2 is YYDKDF (reference sequence). This CDR3 has 16 amino acids. This chain's CDR3 is CATSIYTSGGSYEQYF. The CDR3 region has the DNA TGTGCCACCAGCATTTATACTAGCGGGGGCTCCTACGAGCAGTACTTC. The whole variable domain, remainder taken from reference TRBV15 and TRBJ2-7, is DAMVIQNPRYQVTQFGKPVTLSCSQTLNHNVMYWYQQKSSQAPKLLFHYYDKDFNNEADTPDNFQSRRPNTSFCFLDIRSPGLGDTAMYLCATSIYTSGGSYEQYFGPGTRLTVT.

The chain couples TRBV5-1 to TRBJ2-5, with TRBD2 matching 8 bases. The germline V gene has CDR1 SGHRS and CDR2 YFSETQ. With 3 bases clipped from V and 4 bases from J, the junction kept 14 bases outside the gene matches. This CDR3 has 17 residues. DNA of the CDR3: TGCGCCAGCAGCTCCGGATTTCGGGGGGGAGAGGCAGAGACCCAGTACTTC. This codes for CASSSGFRGGEAETQYF.

In this sample, this clonotype turned up many times. The chain couples TRBV19 to TRBJ1-1; D ambiguous. This CDR3 is 15 amino acids long. In germline, CDR1 is LNHDA, CDR2 SQIVND (reference sequence). The germline V and J ends were trimmed by 3 bases and 1 base, with 12 bases remaining between them. This CDR3 is CASSIFWTANTEAFF. CDR3 coding DNA: TGTGCCAGTAGTATCTTCTGGACGGCGAACACTGAAGCTTTCTTT. The full variable domain, rest sourced from reference TRBV19 and TRBJ1-1, is DGGITQSPKYLFRKEGQNVTLSCEQNLNHDAMYWYRQDPGQGLRLIYYSQIVNDFQKGDIAEGYSVSREKKESFPLTVTSAQKNPTAFYLCASSIFWTANTEAFFGQGTRLTVV.

Ten or more counts support this clonotype. Here the CDR3 reads CASSLGTAGQGIGYTF. The CDR3 nucleotides are TGCGCCAGCAGCTTGGGAACTGCGGGACAGGGGATCGGCTACACCTTC. The chain couples TRBV5-1 to TRBJ1-2, with 10 bases fitting TRBD1. CDR3 length equals 16 residues. V lost 0 bases to trimming and J lost 8 bases; unmatched junction nucleotides: 10. The V gene's germline CDR1 is SGHRS and CDR2 YFSETQ.

This clonotype was picked up many times. This chain connects TRBV27 to TRBJ2-7, with 7 bases aligning to TRBD2. The V segment lost 5 bases and the J segment 7 bases; nucleotides outside the gene matches: 11. This CDR3 has 14 amino acids. Per germline, CDR1 MNHEY and CDR2 SMNVEV (reference sequence). CDR3 residues: CASSQWPGGSEQYF. The CDR3 DNA is TGTGCCAGCAGTCAATGGCCGGGCGGGAGTGAGCAGTACTTC.